Sequencing of this T cell receptor (beta chain) was carried out in a study of shared clonotypes between healthy human individuals. Healthy HIV-negative adults without recent acute infections or vaccinations served as donors. CDR3 length: 14 amino acids. Germline V gene sequence: CDR1 SEHNR, CDR2 FQNEAQ (reference sequence). V shed 4 bases and J 5 bases; nucleotides not matched to a gene: 6. Method: immunoSEQ multiplex PCR; TCRdb's copy keeps in-frame clones and lacks some. This table holds about 2.4 million clones, over 85% found once. This clonotype was sampled from a man between 18 and 35 years old in good health. Some clones in this sample may be carry-over from other donors' samples. V and J are TRBV7-9 and TRBJ2-7; 9 bases map to TRBD1. Material: naive CD4+ T cells from PBMCs. Subset specified: CD45RA+ positively selected. The CDR3 reads CASSWDRVGDEQYF. The CDR3 nucleotides are TGTGCCAGCAGCTGGGACAGGGTTGGCGACGAGCAGTACTTC.